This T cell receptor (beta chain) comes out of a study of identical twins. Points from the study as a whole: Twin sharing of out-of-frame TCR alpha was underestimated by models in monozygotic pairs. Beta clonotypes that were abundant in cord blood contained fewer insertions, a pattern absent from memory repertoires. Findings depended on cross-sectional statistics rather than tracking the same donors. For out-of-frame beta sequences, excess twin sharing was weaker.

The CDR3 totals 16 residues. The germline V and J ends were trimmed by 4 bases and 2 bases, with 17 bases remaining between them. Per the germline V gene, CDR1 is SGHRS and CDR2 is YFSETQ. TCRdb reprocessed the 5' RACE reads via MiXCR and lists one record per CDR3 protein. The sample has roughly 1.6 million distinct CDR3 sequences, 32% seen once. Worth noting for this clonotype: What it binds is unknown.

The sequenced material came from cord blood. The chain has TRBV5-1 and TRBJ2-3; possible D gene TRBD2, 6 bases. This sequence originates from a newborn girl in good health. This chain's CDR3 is CASSPEAGRPTDTQYF. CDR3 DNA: TGCGCCAGCAGCCCAGAGGCGGGGAGGCCCACAGATACGCAGTATTTT.